This T cell receptor beta chain was sequenced for a study of molecular identifiers for immune sequencing clone quantification (dated by TCRdb to between 2017 and 2018). General notes on the study: For a replicate experiment, RNA from approximately 20,000 or 100,000 naive CD8 T cells was divided into five aliquots, and four of the five aliquots were sequenced. CD8 T cells were used in a methods study to benchmark molecular-identifier clustering-based TCR repertoire sequencing (MIDCIRS) and TCR RNA copy counting.

Libraries of naive CD8 T cells were built from anywhere between about 18,000 and 1,000,000 sorted cells, with 10%, 30% or 50% of the purified RNA used. Naive CD8 T cells were FACS-sorted as CD8+CD4-CCR7+CD45RA+ on a BD FACSAria II into RLT Plus buffer. Ten to eleven TCR copies' worth of Jurkat RNA were spiked into roughly 18,000-1,000,000 naive CD8 T cell samples to test detection sensitivity. Enrichment of CD8 T cells was performed with RosetteSep CD8+ T Cell Enrichment Cocktail and Ficoll-Paque, after which ACK red cell lysis was carried out. This clonotype occurred a few times. The antigen it recognizes is unknown. It has no much larger one-base neighbor in the sample; base qualities were not kept. The study at large found these results: Spiked-in Jurkat TCR RNA (10 copies' worth), which is not part of the donor repertoire, was contained in the naive libraries. Clones above 20 RNA copies held over 97% of molecules in CMV-specific effector cells but under 1% in naive cells. Modeling indicated about 3 TCR RNA copies recovered per cell, compared with about 10 by digital PCR, which implies a capture efficiency of around 29%. A single cell's worth of spiked-in Jurkat TCR RNA was reported detectable even among about a million naive CD8 T cells. Identical TCR molecules sharing a barcode could cause highly expanded clone sizes to be underestimated. When barcode sub-clustering was left out, chimeric consensus sequences inflated TCR diversity, with chimeras reaching as high as 47%.

Library creation used PCR. For sequencing, an Illumina HiSeq 4000 was employed. Bulk TCR libraries were generated as previously described, with the TCR primers listed in Table S5 used. Purification of total RNA was performed with the Qiagen AllPrep DNA/RNA kit. Before analysis, reads from multiple sequencing runs of the same library were pooled. As for the original processing: Only reads with exact TCR constant sequence were kept, trimmed to 150 nt, and grouped by their 12-nt molecular barcodes. Reads inside each barcode group were sub-clustered using a 15% Levenshtein threshold, and a quality-weighted consensus sequence was constructed for each RNA molecule. Non-functional sequences were filtered out, along with any lower-count sequence sitting one edit away from another sequence. Based on a fit of two negative binomial distributions, barcode sub-clusters having less than 20% of the maximum read count were discarded. The raw public data were reprocessed by TCRdb itself: fastp quality trimming at Q25, MiXCR clonotype calling, in-frame beta chains only. Each CDR3 protein appears once, grouped with its most common genes and DNA. The V and J calls come from TCRdb's annotation, not from the publication. This sample has around 480,000 distinct CDR3 sequences in its table, and roughly 23% of those were observed once. Clones ranked in the top ten supply about 0.8% of the sample.

This clonotype originated in a human donor in good health. Some libraries in this study had Jurkat cell RNA spiked in. Sequencing was done on a sample of naive CD8+ T cells from blood, with Jurkat cell RNA spiked in. Read against the paper, the sample's cell subset or site label means: FACS-sorted CD8+CD4-CCR7+CD45RA+ naive T cells.

The nucleotide sequence reads as follows: TGCAGTGCTAGAGCGTTAGAAGTTGGGACAGGTGAAGAGACCCAGTACTTC. This gives the protein CSARALEVGTGEETQYF. The chain joins TRBV20-1 to TRBJ2-5; 8 of the junction bases match TRBD1. Here V drops 1 base and J drops 3 bases, and the junction holds 13 bases not matched to any gene. Based on the germline V gene (reference sequence), the CDR1 and CDR2 sequences are DFQATT and SNEGSKA. Including the terminal cysteine and phenylalanine, the CDR3 comprises 17 residues. CDR3 DNA is the only sequence kept; it has 51 bases, read in frame from the first base.